This TCR beta chain derives from a study of shared clonotypes between healthy human individuals. Data came from immunoSEQ multiplex PCR; TCRdb stores just in-frame clones and leaves some out. The sample gives fewer than 550,000 clones, over 75% of which show up once; around an eighth is in the top ten. Germline CDR1 GTSNPN, CDR2 SVGIG (reference sequence). This CDR3 is built from 13 residues. The V end was cut by 7 bases, the J end by 4 bases, with 11 bases between. The chain is built from TRBV30 and TRBJ2-6, with D perhaps TRBD1 (5 bases). The TCR was taken from a woman in her forties in good health. Some clones in this sample may be carry-over from other donors' samples. Sequencing used PBMCs. The CDR3 loop is CALGERGANVLTF. The CDR3 bases are TGTGCCTTAGGGGAAAGGGGGGCCAACGTCCTGACTTTC.